The clone carrying this T cell receptor beta chain was counted at least ten times. This record comes from a study of T-cell reconstitution after alpha-beta-depleted transplantation in children. Unique molecular identifiers were incorporated when the TCRbeta library was constructed. TCRdb processed the PCR reads anew with MiXCR; each CDR3 protein has one entry. The table lists about 460,000 distinct CDR3 sequences, approximately 12% of them singletons, with around 5.6% in the top ten. This CDR3 has 15 residues. With 3 bases removed from V and 0 bases from J, the gap between germline ends came to 9 bases.

The chain uses TRBV12-3 or TRBV12-4 and TRBJ2-1, with a possible D match to TRBD1 (6 bases). The sequences come from PBMCs from the stem cell graft donor, collected from the stem cell graft. This clonotype was sampled from a human donor who donated a stem cell graft to a child with combined immunodeficiency. The CDR3 DNA sequence: TGTGCCAGCAGTTTTGGGACAACCTCCTACAATGAGCAGTTCTTC. This codes for CASSFGTTSYNEQFF.